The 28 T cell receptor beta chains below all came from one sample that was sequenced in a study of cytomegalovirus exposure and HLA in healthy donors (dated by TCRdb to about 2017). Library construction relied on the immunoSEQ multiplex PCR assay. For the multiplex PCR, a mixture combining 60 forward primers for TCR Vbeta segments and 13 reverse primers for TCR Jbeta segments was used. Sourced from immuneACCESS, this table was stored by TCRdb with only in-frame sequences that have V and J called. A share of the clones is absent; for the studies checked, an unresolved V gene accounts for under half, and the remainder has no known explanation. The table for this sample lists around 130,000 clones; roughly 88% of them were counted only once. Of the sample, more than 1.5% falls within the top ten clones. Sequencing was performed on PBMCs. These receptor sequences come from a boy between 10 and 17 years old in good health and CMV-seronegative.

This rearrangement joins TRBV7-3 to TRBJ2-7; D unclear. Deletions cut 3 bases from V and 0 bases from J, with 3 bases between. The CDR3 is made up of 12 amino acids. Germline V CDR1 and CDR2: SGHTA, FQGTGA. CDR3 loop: CASSFLSYEQYF. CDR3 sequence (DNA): TGTGCCAGCAGCTTCCTCTCCTACGAGCAGTACTTC.

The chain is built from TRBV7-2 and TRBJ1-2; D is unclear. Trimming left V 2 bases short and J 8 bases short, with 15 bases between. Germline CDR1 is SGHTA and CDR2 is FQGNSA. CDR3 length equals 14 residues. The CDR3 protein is CASSLSMTMEGYTF. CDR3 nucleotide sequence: TGTGCCAGCAGCTTATCCATGACGATGGAGGGCTACACCTTC. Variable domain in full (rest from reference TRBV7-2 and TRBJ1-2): GAGVSQSPSNKVTEKGKDVELRCDPISGHTALYWYRQSLGQGLEFLIYFQGNSAPDKSGLPSDRFSAERTGGSVSTLTIQRTQQEDSAVYLCASSLSMTMEGYTFGSGTRLTVV.

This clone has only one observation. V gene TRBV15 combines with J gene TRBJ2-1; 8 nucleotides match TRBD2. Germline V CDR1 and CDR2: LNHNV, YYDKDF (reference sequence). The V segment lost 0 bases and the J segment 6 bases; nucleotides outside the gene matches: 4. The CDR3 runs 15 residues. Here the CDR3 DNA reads TGTGCCACCAGCAGAGAGACGAGCGGGGGCAATGAGCAGTTCTTC. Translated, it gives CATSRETSGGNEQFF.

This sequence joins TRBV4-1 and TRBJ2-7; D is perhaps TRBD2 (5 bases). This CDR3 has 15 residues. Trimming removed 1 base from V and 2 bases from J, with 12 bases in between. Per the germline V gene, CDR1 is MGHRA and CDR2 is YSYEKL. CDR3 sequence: CASSQGSGSPYEQYF. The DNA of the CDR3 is TGCGCCAGCAGCCAAGGAAGCGGATCCCCCTACGAGCAGTACTTC.

CDR3 sequence: CAWSVRQSLTYEQYF. The CDR3, as DNA: TGTGCCTGGAGTGTCAGGCAGTCCTTAACCTACGAGCAGTACTTC. The gene calls are TRBV30 and TRBJ2-7; D call uncertain. Germline assignment: CDR1 GTSNPN and CDR2 SVGIG (reference sequence). V lost 0 bases and J 2 bases, leaving 14 bases between the germline ends. The CDR3 consists of 15 residues.

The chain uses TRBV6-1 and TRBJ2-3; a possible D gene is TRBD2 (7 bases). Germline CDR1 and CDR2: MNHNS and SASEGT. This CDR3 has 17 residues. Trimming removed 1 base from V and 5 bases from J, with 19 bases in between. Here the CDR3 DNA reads TGTGCCAGCAGTGAAGTAGTGGGGGGGGCGGTGGTAGATACGCAGTATTTT. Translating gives CASSEVVGGAVVDTQYF.

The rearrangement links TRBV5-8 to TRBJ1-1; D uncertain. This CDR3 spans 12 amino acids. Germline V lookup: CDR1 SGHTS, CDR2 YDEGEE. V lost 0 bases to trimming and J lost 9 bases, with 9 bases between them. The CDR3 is CASSLGPDKAFF. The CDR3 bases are TGTGCCAGCAGCTTGGGGCCAGATAAAGCTTTCTTT.

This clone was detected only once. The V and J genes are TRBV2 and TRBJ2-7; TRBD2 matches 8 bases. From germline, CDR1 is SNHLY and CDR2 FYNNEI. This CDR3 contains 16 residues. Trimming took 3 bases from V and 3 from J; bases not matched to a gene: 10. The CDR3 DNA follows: TGTGCCAGCAGTGATCACGTGAGAGCGGGGGACTACGAGCAGTACTTC. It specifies CASSDHVRAGDYEQYF.

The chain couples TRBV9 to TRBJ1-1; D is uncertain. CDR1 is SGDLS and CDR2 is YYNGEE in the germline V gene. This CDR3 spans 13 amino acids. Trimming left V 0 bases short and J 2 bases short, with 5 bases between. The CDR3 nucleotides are TGTGCCAGCAGCGTAGTTTCAAACACTGAAGCTTTCTTT. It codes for CASSVVSNTEAFF.

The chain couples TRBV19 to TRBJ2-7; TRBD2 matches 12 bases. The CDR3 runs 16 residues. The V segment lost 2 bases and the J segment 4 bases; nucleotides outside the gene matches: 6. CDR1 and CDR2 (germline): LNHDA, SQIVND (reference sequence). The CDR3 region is CASSISPGLAGYEQYF. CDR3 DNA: TGTGCCAGTAGTATATCCCCGGGACTAGCGGGTTACGAGCAGTACTTC.

CDR3 bases: TGTGCCAGCAGTGAACCTTACAATGAGCAGTTCTTC. It yields the protein CASSEPYNEQFF. The chain uses TRBV25-1 and TRBJ2-1; D remains unclear. V was trimmed by 2 bases and J by 4 bases, leaving 3 bases between them. The CDR3 is 12 amino acids. Germline V gene data show CDR1 as MGHDK and CDR2 as SYGVNS.

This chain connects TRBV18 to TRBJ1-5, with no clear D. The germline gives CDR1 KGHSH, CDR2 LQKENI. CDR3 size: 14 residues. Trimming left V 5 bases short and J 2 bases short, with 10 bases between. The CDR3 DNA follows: TGTGCCAGCTCAGTCACGGGTGGCAATCAGCCCCAGCATTTT. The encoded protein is CASSVTGGNQPQHF.

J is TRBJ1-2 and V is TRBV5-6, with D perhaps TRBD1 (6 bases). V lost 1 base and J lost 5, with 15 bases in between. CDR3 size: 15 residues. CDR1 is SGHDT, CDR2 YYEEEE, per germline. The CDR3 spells CASSLPSTGSYGYTF. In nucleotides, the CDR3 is TGTGCCAGCAGCTTGCCTTCAACAGGGAGTTATGGCTACACCTTC. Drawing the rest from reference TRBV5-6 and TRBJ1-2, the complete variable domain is DAGVTQSPTHLIKTRGQQVTLRCSPKSGHDTVSWYQQALGQGPQFIFQYYEEEERQRGNFPDRFSGHQFPNYSSELNVNALLLGDSALYLCASSLPSTGSYGYTFGSGTRLTVV.

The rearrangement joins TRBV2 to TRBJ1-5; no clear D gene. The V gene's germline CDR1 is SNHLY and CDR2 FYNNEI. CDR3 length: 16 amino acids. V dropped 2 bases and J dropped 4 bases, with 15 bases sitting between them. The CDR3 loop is CASSESGTAFNQPQHF. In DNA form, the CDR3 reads TGTGCCAGCAGTGAAAGTGGTACAGCCTTTAATCAGCCCCAGCATTTT.

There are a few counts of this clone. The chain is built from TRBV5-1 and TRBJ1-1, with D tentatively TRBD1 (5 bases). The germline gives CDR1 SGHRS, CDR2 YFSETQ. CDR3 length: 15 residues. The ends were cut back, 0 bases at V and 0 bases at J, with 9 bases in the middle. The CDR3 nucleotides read TGCGCCAGCAGCTTGGGGCGGGGGATGAACACTGAAGCTTTCTTT. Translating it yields CASSLGRGMNTEAFF.

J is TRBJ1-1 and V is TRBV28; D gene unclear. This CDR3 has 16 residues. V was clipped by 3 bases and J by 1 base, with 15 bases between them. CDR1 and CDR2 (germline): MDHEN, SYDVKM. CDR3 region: CASSFIAHSSNTEAFF. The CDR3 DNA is TGTGCCAGCAGTTTTATAGCGCACAGCTCGAACACTGAAGCTTTCTTT. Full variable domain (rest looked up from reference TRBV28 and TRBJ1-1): DVKVTQSSRYLVKRTGEKVFLECVQDMDHENMFWYRQDPGLGLRLIYFSYDVKMKEKGDIPEGYSVSREKKERFSLILESASTNQTSMYLCASSFIAHSSNTEAFFGQGTRLTVV.

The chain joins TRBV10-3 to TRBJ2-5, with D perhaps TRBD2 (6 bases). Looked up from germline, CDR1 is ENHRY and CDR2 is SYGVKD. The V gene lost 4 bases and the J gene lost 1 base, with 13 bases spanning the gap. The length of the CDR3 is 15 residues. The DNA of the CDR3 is TGTGCCATCAGTGTATTCGGGGGTGCCCAAGAGACCCAGTACTTC. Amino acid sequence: CAISVFGGAQETQYF.

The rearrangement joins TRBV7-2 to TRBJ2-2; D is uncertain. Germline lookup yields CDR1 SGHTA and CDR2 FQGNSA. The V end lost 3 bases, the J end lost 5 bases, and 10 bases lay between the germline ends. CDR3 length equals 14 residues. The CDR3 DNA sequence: TGTGCCAGCAGCTTCCAAAGGCGGACCGGGGAGCTGTTTTTT. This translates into CASSFQRRTGELFF.

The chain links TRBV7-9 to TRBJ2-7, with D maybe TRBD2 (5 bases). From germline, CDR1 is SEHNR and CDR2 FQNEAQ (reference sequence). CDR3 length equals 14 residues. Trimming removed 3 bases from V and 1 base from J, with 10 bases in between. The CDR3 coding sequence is TGTGCCAGCAGCTTTGGAGGTGAATCCTACGAGCAGTACTTC. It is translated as CASSFGGESYEQYF.

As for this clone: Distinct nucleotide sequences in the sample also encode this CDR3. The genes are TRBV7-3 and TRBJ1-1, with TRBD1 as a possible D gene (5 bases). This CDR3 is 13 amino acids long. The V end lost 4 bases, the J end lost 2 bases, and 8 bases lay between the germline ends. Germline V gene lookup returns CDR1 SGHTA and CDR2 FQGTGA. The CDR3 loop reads CASSSQGNTEAFF. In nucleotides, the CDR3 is TGTGCCAGCAGCTCCCAGGGTAACACTGAAGCTTTCTTT. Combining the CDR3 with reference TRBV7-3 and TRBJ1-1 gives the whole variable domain GAGVSQTPSNKVTEKGKYVELRCDPISGHTALYWYRQSLGQGPEFLIYFQGTGAADDSGLPNDRFFAVRPEGSVSTLKIQRTERGDSAVYLCASSSQGNTEAFFGQGTRLTVV.

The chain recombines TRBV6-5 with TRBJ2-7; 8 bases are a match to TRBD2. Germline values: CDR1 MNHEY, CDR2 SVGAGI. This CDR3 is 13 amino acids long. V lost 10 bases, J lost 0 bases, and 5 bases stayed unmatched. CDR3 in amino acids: CATGRGNSYEQYF. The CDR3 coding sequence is TGTGCCACCGGGAGGGGGAACTCCTACGAGCAGTACTTC.

This CDR3 reads CASSEALGTGVHYEQYF. CDR3 DNA: TGTGCCAGCAGTGAAGCGCTGGGGACAGGGGTTCACTACGAGCAGTACTTC. The chain uses TRBV6-1 and TRBJ2-7; 10 nucleotides align to TRBD1. V lost 0 bases to trimming and J lost 3 bases; unmatched junction nucleotides: 8. CDR3 length equals 17 residues. Germline V gene lookup returns CDR1 MNHNS and CDR2 SASEGT.

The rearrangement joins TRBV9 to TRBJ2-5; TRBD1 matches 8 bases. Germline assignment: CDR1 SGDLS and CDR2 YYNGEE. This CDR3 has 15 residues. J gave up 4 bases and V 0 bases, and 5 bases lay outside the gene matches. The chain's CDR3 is CASSVVGQGVETQYF. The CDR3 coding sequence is TGTGCCAGCAGCGTAGTAGGACAGGGTGTAGAGACCCAGTACTTC.

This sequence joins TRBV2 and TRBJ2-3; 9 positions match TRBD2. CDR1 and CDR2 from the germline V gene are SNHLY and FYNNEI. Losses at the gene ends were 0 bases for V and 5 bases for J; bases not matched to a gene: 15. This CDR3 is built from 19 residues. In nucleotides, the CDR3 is TGTGCCAGCAGTGAAGCTAGTCGCGGGAGGGCCGAGTTGAGAGATACGCAGTATTTT. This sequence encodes CASSEASRGRAELRDTQYF.

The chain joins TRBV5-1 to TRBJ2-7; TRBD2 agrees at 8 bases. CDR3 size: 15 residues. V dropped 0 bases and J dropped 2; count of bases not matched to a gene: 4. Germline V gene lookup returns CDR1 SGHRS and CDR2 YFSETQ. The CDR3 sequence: CASSLAVGGAYEQYF. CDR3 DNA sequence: TGCGCCAGCAGCTTGGCCGTCGGGGGGGCCTACGAGCAGTACTTC.

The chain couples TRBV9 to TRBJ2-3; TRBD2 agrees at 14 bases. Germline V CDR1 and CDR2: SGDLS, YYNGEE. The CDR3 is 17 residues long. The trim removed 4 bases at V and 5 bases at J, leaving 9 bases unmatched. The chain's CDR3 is CASSTGTSGSGGDTQYF. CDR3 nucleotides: TGTGCCAGCAGCACAGGGACTAGCGGGAGTGGAGGAGATACGCAGTATTTT. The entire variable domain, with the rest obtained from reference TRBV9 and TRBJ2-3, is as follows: DSGVTQTPKHLITATGQRVTLRCSPRSGDLSVYWYQQSLDQGLQFLIQYYNGEERAKGNILERFSAQQFPDLHSELNLSSLELGDSALYFCASSTGTSGSGGDTQYFGPGTRLTVL.

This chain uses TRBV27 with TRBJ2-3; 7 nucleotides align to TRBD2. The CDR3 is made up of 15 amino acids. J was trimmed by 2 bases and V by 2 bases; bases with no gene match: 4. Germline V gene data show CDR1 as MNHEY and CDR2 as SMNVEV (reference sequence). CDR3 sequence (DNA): TGTGCCAGCAGTTTAGCGGGAGACTTCACAGATACGCAGTATTTT. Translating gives CASSLAGDFTDTQYF.

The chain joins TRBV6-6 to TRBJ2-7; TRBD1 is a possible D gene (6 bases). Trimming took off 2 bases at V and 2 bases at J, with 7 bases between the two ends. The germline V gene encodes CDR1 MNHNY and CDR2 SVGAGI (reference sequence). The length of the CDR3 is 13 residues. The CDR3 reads CASSYRDTYEQYF. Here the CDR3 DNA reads TGTGCCAGCAGTTACCGGGACACCTACGAGCAGTACTTC.